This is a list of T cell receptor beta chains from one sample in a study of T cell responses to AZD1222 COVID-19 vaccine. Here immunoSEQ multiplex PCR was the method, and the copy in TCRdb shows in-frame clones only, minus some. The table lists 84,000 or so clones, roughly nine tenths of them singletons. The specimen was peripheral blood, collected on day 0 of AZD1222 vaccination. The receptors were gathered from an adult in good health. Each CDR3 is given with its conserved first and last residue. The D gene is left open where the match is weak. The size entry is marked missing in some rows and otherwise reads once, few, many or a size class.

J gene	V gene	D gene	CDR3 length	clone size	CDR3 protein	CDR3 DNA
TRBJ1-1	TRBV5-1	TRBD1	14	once	CASSFIQGATEAFF	TGCGCCAGCAGCTTTATACAGGGGGCTACTGAAGCTTTCTTT
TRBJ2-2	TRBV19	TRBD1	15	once	CASRTGQTYTGELFF	TGTGCCAGTAGGACGGGACAGACTTACACCGGGGAGCTGTTTTTT
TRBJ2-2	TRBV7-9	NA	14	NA	CASSLAWGTGELFF	TGTGCCAGCAGCTTAGCATGGGGCACCGGGGAGCTGTTTTTT
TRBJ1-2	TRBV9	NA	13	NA	CASSVTGNYGYTF	TGTGCCAGCAGCGTGACGGGAAACTATGGCTACACCTTC
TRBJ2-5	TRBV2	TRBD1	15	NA	CASIPGQGVGETQYF	TGTGCCAGCATACCGGGACAGGGGGTTGGGGAGACCCAGTACTTC
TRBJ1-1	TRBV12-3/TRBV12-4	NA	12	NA	CASSLWGEEAFF	TGTGCCAGCAGTTTATGGGGGGAGGAAGCTTTCTTT
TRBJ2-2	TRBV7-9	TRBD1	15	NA	CASSLVQGATGELFF	TGTGCCAGCAGCTTAGTCCAGGGGGCAACCGGGGAGCTGTTTTTT
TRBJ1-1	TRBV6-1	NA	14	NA	CASCERRGNTEAFF	TGTGCCAGCTGCGAAAGGAGGGGGAACACTGAAGCTTTCTTT
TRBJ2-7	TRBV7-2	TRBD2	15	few	CASSLGGGISYEQYF	TGTGCCAGCAGCTTAGGGGGGGGGATCTCCTACGAGCAGTACTTC
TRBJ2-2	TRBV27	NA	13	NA	CASSWGSTGELFF	TGTGCCAGCAGTTGGGGGAGCACCGGGGAGCTGTTTTTT
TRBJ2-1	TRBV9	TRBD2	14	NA	CASSRLAQYNEQFF	TGTGCCAGCAGTCGACTAGCGCAATACAATGAGCAGTTCTTC
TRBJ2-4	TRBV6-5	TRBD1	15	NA	CASAGTGDPKNIQYF	TGTGCCAGCGCGGGTACAGGGGATCCCAAAAACATTCAGTACTTC
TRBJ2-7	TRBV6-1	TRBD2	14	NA	CASRGSGSGYEQYF	TGTGCCAGCAGGGGGAGCGGGAGTGGCTACGAGCAGTACTTC
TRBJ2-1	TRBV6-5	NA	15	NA	CASMRDGGTYNEQFF	TGTGCCAGCATGAGAGACGGGGGGACATACAATGAGCAGTTCTTC